This is a list of T cell receptor beta chains from one sample in a study of blood T cell repertoires in COVID-19. The method was immunoSEQ multiplex PCR; TCRdb's version includes in-frame clones alone and lacks a portion of them. The sample records around 80,000 clones, around 83% being singletons. The sequenced sample consisted of peripheral blood. The source of these receptors is a human donor in a cohort sampled during active COVID-19. Each CDR3 is given with its conserved first and last residue. Fields, in order: D gene, clone size, J gene, V gene, CDR3 protein, CDR3 DNA. The D gene is left open where the match is weak. The size of a clone is reported for some rows only, either as once, few or many, or as a class for expanded clones.

>.|.|TRBJ2-3|TRBV19
CASSIRTTRGRTDTQYF
TGTGCCAGTAGTATAAGGACTACTAGGGGGCGGACAGATACGCAGTATTTT
>TRBD1|.|TRBJ1-6|TRBV19
CASSIGSGRGLSPLHF
TGTGCCAGTAGTATAGGGTCGGGTAGGGGGCTTTCACCCCTCCACTTT
>.|once|TRBJ1-2|TRBV28
CASTGLGGDGYSF
TGTGCCAGCACAGGCCTCGGAGGCGACGGCTACTCCTTC
>TRBD2|.|TRBJ2-3|TRBV13
CASSIAGTSASTDTQYF
TGTGCCAGCAGCATAGCCGGGACTAGCGCTAGCACAGATACGCAGTATTTT
>TRBD1|.|TRBJ2-7|TRBV9
CASSDRDRGRNEQYF
TGTGCCAGCAGCGACCGGGACAGGGGAAGAAACGAGCAGTACTTC
>.|once|TRBJ2-2|TRBV28
CASSLLGLGELFF
TGTGCCAGCAGTTTATTAGGACTCGGGGAGCTGTTTTTT
>TRBD1|.|TRBJ2-4|TRBV27
CASSSSTGVTGNIQYF
TGTGCCAGCAGTAGCTCGACAGGGGTAACGGGAAACATTCAGTACTTC
>TRBD1|.|TRBJ2-1|TRBV19
CASKGVGTGRNNEQFF
TGTGCCAGTAAGGGGGTAGGGACAGGGCGAAACAATGAGCAGTTCTTC
>TRBD1|.|TRBJ2-3|TRBV11-2
CASSEQGLTQYF
TGTGCCAGCAGCGAACAGGGGTTAACGCAGTATTTT
>.|once|TRBJ1-6|TRBV6-1
CASSEPTGSSYNSPLHF
TGTGCCAGCAGTGAACCCACAGGGAGTTCCTATAATTCACCCCTCCACTTT
>.|.|TRBJ1-2|TRBV30
CAWSGQGYGYTF
TGTGCCTGGAGTGGCCAGGGCTATGGCTACACCTTC
>TRBD1|.|TRBJ1-2|TRBV7-8
CASSLGGQYYGYTF
TGTGCCAGCAGCTTAGGGGGACAGTACTATGGCTACACCTTC
>TRBD1|.|TRBJ2-7|TRBV4-1
CASSHPPQGGLSYEQYF
TGCGCCAGCAGCCACCCCCCACAGGGGGGCCTTTCCTACGAGCAGTACTTC
>.|.|TRBJ2-7|TRBV12-3/TRBV12-4
CASSTTYEQYF
TGTGCCAGCAGTACTACGTACGAGCAGTACTTC
>.|.|TRBJ1-2|TRBV6-5
CASSSLRGVGGYTF
TGTGCCAGCAGCTCCCTCAGGGGCGTAGGAGGCTACACCTTC
>TRBD2|.|TRBJ2-3|TRBV5-4
CASSGGTSGGTDTQYF
TGTGCCAGCAGCGGAGGGACTAGCGGGGGAACAGATACGCAGTATTTT
>.|.|TRBJ1-2|TRBV6-6
CASSNTNRVGNYGYTF
TGTGCCAGCAGTAACACCAACAGGGTTGGTAACTATGGCTACACCTTC
>.|.|TRBJ1-2|TRBV21-1
CASSPQGTGESGYTF
TGTGCCAGCAGCCCCCAAGGGACAGGGGAAAGTGGCTACACCTTC
>TRBD1|.|TRBJ1-2|TRBV19
CASSINRGLGYGYTF
TGTGCCAGTAGTATCAACAGGGGATTGGGCTATGGCTACACCTTC
>TRBD1|.|TRBJ1-6|TRBV5-1
CASSPGLGQGNSPLHF
TGCGCCAGCAGCCCGGGGTTGGGACAGGGAAATTCACCCCTCCACTTT
>TRBD1|.|TRBJ2-7|TRBV19
CASSTTGQGTYEQYF
TGTGCCAGTAGTACGACGGGACAGGGGACCTACGAGCAGTACTTC
>TRBD2|once|TRBJ2-1|TRBV27
CASSLWSGSNNEQFF
TGTGCCAGCAGTTTATGGAGCGGGAGCAACAATGAGCAGTTCTTC
>TRBD1|.|TRBJ1-6|TRBV6-5
CASSPQGGGSPLHF
TGTGCCAGCAGCCCACAGGGGGGGGGTTCACCCCTCCACTTT
>.|.|TRBJ1-6|TRBV5-1
CASKQGGGSPLHF
TGCGCCAGCAAACAAGGAGGAGGTTCACCCCTCCACTTT
>TRBD1|.|TRBJ2-3|TRBV11-2
CASSLARDRYTDTQYF
TGTGCCAGCAGCTTAGCCAGGGACAGATACACAGATACGCAGTATTTT
>TRBD2|.|TRBJ2-7|TRBV28
CASSLQREASYEQYF
TGTGCCAGCAGTTTACAGCGGGAGGCTTCCTACGAGCAGTACTTC
>TRBD2|few|TRBJ2-3|TRBV5-1
CASSLELAEVGTQYF
TGCGCCAGCAGCTTAGAACTAGCGGAGGTGGGTACGCAGTATTTT
>.|.|TRBJ1-4|TRBV6-6
CASSYSSGANEKLFF
TGTGCCAGCAGTTACTCGTCTGGAGCTAATGAAAAACTGTTTTTT
>TRBD2|.|TRBJ2-1|TRBV30
CAWGFSLTSNTYNEQFF
TGTGCCTGGGGGTTTTCCCTGACTAGCAACACCTACAATGAGCAGTTCTTC
>.|.|TRBJ2-7|TRBV7-2
CASSPWRGRYEQYF
TGTGCCAGCAGCCCCTGGAGAGGGCGGTACGAGCAGTACTTC
>.|.|TRBJ2-3|TRBV29-1
CSGQGGDTQYF
TGCAGTGGGCAGGGAGGAGATACGCAGTATTTT
>TRBD1|.|TRBJ2-2|TRBV19
CASTATGGFTGELFF
TGTGCCAGTACCGCGACAGGGGGCTTTACCGGGGAGCTGTTTTTT